One and the same sample provided the 20 T cell receptor beta chains below, sequenced in a study of T-cell reconstitution after alpha-beta-depleted transplantation in children. Preparation of the TCRbeta library used unique molecular identifiers. TCRdb independently ran MiXCR on the PCR reads; one entry per CDR3 protein. Found here are over 70,000 distinct CDR3 sequences, less than 15% of them singletons; the top ten hold about 15%. The source was PBMCs from the stem cell graft donor, collected from the stem cell graft. These receptors were collected from a human donor who donated a stem cell graft to a child with inherited bone marrow failure.

Concerning this clonotype: A much larger clone differs from this one at a single base, so this may be a read error. V gene TRBV9 combines with J gene TRBJ2-7, with D maybe TRBD2 (5 bases). Germline V gene data show CDR1 as SGDLS and CDR2 as YYNGEE. Between the trimmed V and J ends, which lost 0 bases and 7 bases, there was a span of 26 bases. There are 18 residues in the CDR3. The DNA of the CDR3 is TGTGCCAGCAGCGTAGAATCCTGGGCAGAAGCGGCAGTTCGTGAGCAGTACTTC. It encodes CASSVESWAEAAVREQYF.

This clonotype was seen repeatedly, ten times or more. The chain has TRBV2 and TRBJ2-2; D possibly corresponds to TRBD2 (6 bases). Germline V gene sequence: CDR1 SNHLY, CDR2 FYNNEI. Trimming took off 8 bases at V and 3 bases at J, with 16 bases between the two ends. This CDR3 has 15 amino acids. This CDR3 reads CASGGLGGDTGELFF. The CDR3 DNA is TGTGCCAGCGGGGGACTCGGGGGTGACACCGGGGAGCTGTTTTTT.

The sample holds many counts of this clonotype. V gene TRBV12-3 or TRBV12-4 combines with J gene TRBJ1-1; D is uncertain. The V end was cut by 3 bases, the J end by 5 bases, with 7 bases between. The CDR3 totals 12 residues. The CDR3 bases are TGTGCCAGCAGTTTGTTGGAGACTGAAGCTTTCTTT. Its translation: CASSLLETEAFF.

This clonotype was observed many times. The V gene is TRBV5-1, the J gene TRBJ1-5; 7 bases align to TRBD1. Germline V lookup: CDR1 SGHRS, CDR2 YFSETQ. The V segment lost 4 bases and the J segment 4 bases; nucleotides outside the gene matches: 8. There are 15 residues in the CDR3. This CDR3 reads CASSPGTEWNQPQHF. The CDR3 nucleotides read TGCGCCAGCAGCCCAGGGACAGAATGGAATCAGCCCCAGCATTTT.

There are many counts of this clonotype. This chain connects TRBV6-2 or TRBV6-3 to TRBJ1-1; tentative D call: TRBD1 (5 bases). CDR1 and CDR2 from the germline V gene are MNHEY and SVGEGT. Trimming stripped 1 base from V and 2 bases from J, with 5 bases between. The CDR3 runs 13 residues. CDR3 coding DNA: TGTGCCAGCAGTTACTGGGGCAACACTGAAGCTTTCTTT. This translates into CASSYWGNTEAFF.

This clonotype was found many times. The CDR3 protein is CASSLTGRGEKLFF. The DNA for the CDR3 is TGTGCCAGCAGCTTGACAGGGCGGGGAGAAAAACTGTTTTTT. The chain has TRBV11-2 and TRBJ1-4; 7 bases align to TRBD1. The ends lost 3 bases at V and 8 bases at J; junction bases unmatched: 6. The CDR3 loop spans 14 amino acids. Germline V gives CDR1 SGHAT, CDR2 FQNNGV.

Concerning this clonotype: A read error may produce the germline difference seen at one junction end. V is TRBV5-1 and J is TRBJ2-7; unclear D gene. The CDR3 covers 13 residues. Looked up from germline, CDR1 is SGHRS and CDR2 is YFSETQ. CDR3 residues: CASISGLSYERYF. CDR3 DNA: TGCGCCAGCATCTCCGGGCTCTCCTACGAGCGGTACTTC.

This clonotype was counted ten times or more. J is TRBJ1-6 and V is TRBV7-9; 10 bases align to TRBD1. The V segment lost 5 bases and the J segment 9 bases; nucleotides outside the gene matches: 7. Germline loops: CDR1 SEHNR, CDR2 FQNEAQ (reference sequence). The CDR3 has 15 residues. CDR3 residues: CASSARGQGLSPLHF. The CDR3 DNA sequence: TGTGCCAGCAGCGCACGGGGACAGGGGCTTTCACCCCTCCACTTT.

This clonotype occurred many times. V and J are TRBV7-9 and TRBJ2-7; D might be TRBD1 (5 bases). Trimming stripped 3 bases from V and 7 bases from J, with 16 bases between. Germline V gene lookup returns CDR1 SEHNR and CDR2 FQNEAQ (reference sequence). CDR3 size: 14 residues. Here the CDR3 reads CASSLQGSPLEQYF. The CDR3 region has the DNA TGTGCCAGCAGCTTGCAGGGTTCCCCCCTGGAGCAGTACTTC. Full variable domain (missing parts from reference TRBV7-9 and TRBJ2-7): DTGVSQNPRHKITKRGQNVTFRCDPISEHNRLYWYRQTLGQGPEFLTYFQNEAQLEKSRLLSDRFSAERPKGSFSTLEIQRTEQGDSAMYLCASSLQGSPLEQYFGPGTRLTVT.

This clonotype was seen repeatedly, ten times or more. The chain has TRBV7-9 and TRBJ2-3; D may be TRBD1 (5 bases). The CDR3 sequence is 14 residues long. V was clipped by 5 bases and J by 6 bases, with 15 bases between them. The germline V gene has CDR1 SEHNR and CDR2 FQNEAQ (reference sequence). The CDR3 is CASSPHQGLDTQYF. The CDR3 DNA is TGTGCCAGCAGCCCCCATCAGGGTTTGGATACGCAGTATTTT.

This clonotype was counted at least ten times. CDR3 protein: CASSLQDRASEKLFF. CDR3 DNA sequence: TGCGCCAGCAGCCTACAAGACAGGGCTAGCGAAAAACTGTTTTTT. The chain employs TRBV4-3 and TRBJ1-4; TRBD1 aligns across 7 bases. In germline, CDR1 is LGHNA, CDR2 YSLEER. The V and J ends lost 4 bases and 8 bases, in that order; junction bases with no gene match: 10. There are 15 residues in the CDR3.

This clonotype was seen more than once but under ten times. This chain uses TRBV7-6 with TRBJ2-3; D might be TRBD2 (6 bases). V gave up 1 base and J gave up 0 bases, with 14 bases separating them. The CDR3 length is 17 residues. CDR1 is SGHVS and CDR2 is FNYEAQ in the germline V gene. The CDR3 DNA reads as TGTGCCAGCAGCTTAGAGGTTTGGACTACGAGCACAGATACGCAGTATTTT. Translated: CASSLEVWTTSTDTQYF. Full variable domain (rest looked up from reference TRBV7-6 and TRBJ2-3): GAGVSQSPRYKVTKRGQDVALRCDPISGHVSLYWYRQALGQGPEFLTYFNYEAQQDKSGLPNDRFSAERPEGSISTLTIQRTEQRDSAMYRCASSLEVWTTSTDTQYFGPGTRLTVL.

This clonotype was seen many times. The chain employs TRBV20-1 and TRBJ2-1, with TRBD2 identical over 7 bases. V shed 4 bases and J 4 bases; nucleotides not matched to a gene: 4. Germline V gene sequence: CDR1 DFQATT, CDR2 SNEGSKA (reference sequence). CDR3 length: 13 residues. CDR3 region: CSAIAGVYNEQFF. The CDR3, as DNA: TGCAGTGCTATCGCGGGAGTTTACAATGAGCAGTTCTTC.

This clonotype was seen repeatedly, ten times or more. The chain couples TRBV2 to TRBJ2-7, with 7 bases aligning to TRBD1. CDR1 is SNHLY, CDR2 FYNNEI, per germline. After removal of 4 bases from V and 3 bases from J, the junction contained 6 bases not matched to a gene. This CDR3 is 14 amino acids long. The CDR3 loop reads CASSARQGRYEQYF. CDR3 in DNA: TGTGCCAGCAGTGCAAGACAGGGACGCTACGAGCAGTACTTC.

This clonotype has ten or more counts. The V call is TRBV7-2, the J call TRBJ2-7; TRBD2 might be the D (5 bases). In germline, CDR1 is SGHTA, CDR2 FQGNSA. This CDR3 comprises 14 residues. V dropped 6 bases and J dropped 2 bases, with 14 bases sitting between them. As DNA, the CDR3 is TGTGCCAGCAGGGGCCGGCGGGTCCCCTACGAGCAGTACTTC. Translating gives CASRGRRVPYEQYF.

This clonotype was found a few times. The chain joins TRBV20-1 to TRBJ2-5; 8 bases are shared with TRBD1. The CDR3 spans 15 residues. Trimming cost V 2 bases and J 3 bases; bases outside gene matches: 8. From germline, CDR1 is DFQATT and CDR2 SNEGSKA (reference sequence). The CDR3 DNA reads TGCAGTGCTAGACTCAGACAGGGGTGGAAAGAGACCCAGTACTTC. It codes for CSARLRQGWKETQYF.

The CDR3 sequence: CSVRDRVYEQYF. CDR3 DNA: TGCAGCGTGAGGGACAGGGTCTACGAGCAGTACTTC. The genes are TRBV29-1 and TRBJ2-7; 9 bases match TRBD1. CDR3 length: 12 amino acids. Germline V CDR1 and CDR2: SQVTM, ANQGSEA. J was trimmed by 3 bases and V by 6 bases; bases with no gene match: 3.

The sample holds many counts of this clonotype. The chain uses TRBV3-1 and TRBJ1-1; unclear D gene. V was cut by 3 bases and J by 8 bases, with 16 bases left in between. Germline V CDR1 and CDR2: LGHDT, YNNKEL (reference sequence). CDR3 length equals 14 residues. CDR3 protein: CASSQSEAQGEAFF. The CDR3 coding sequence is TGTGCCAGCAGCCAGTCGGAGGCCCAAGGGGAAGCTTTCTTT.

This clonotype was found a few times. V usage is TRBV7-1 and J usage is TRBJ2-6; 11 nucleotides align to TRBD2. TRBV7-1 carries the ORF label, with uncertain function. This CDR3 spans 22 amino acids. J gave up 0 bases and V 3 bases, and 16 bases lay outside the gene matches. For the CDR3, the DNA is TGTGCCAGCAGCTCCCGAGGTAGCGGGGGGGCATGGCTGCCCTCTGGGGCCAACGTCCTGACTTTC. It translates to CASSSRGSGGAWLPSGANVLTF.

This clonotype was counted a few times. This chain connects TRBV4-3 to TRBJ1-4; TRBD1 matches 8 bases. Losses at the gene ends were 1 base for V and 7 bases for J; bases not matched to a gene: 8. The CDR3 has 16 residues. The V gene's germline CDR1 is LGHNA and CDR2 YSLEER. As DNA, the CDR3 is TGCGCCAGCAGCCAAGCCACCCAGGGGGCGGGTGAAAAACTGTTTTTT. It encodes CASSQATQGAGEKLFF.